This T cell receptor (beta chain) appears in the sequencing data of a study of control samples from healthy donors and cancer patients. In this sample, this clone turned up a few times. The protocol was immunoSEQ multiplex PCR, while the TCRdb copy is restricted to in-frame clones and leaves out a portion. In the table there are tens of thousands of clones, about 88% of which are singletons. The sequencing input was blood. The source of this sequence is a woman aged 70-85 years in good health.

CDR3 DNA: TGTGCCAGCAGCGTAGGTGGGTACGATCAGCCCCAGCATTTT. Amino acid sequence: CASSVGGYDQPQHF. V and J are TRBV9 and TRBJ1-5; no reliable D call. The germline V gene has CDR1 SGDLS and CDR2 YYNGEE. The CDR3 is 14 residues long. Trimming took off 0 bases at V and 5 bases at J, with 9 bases between the two ends.